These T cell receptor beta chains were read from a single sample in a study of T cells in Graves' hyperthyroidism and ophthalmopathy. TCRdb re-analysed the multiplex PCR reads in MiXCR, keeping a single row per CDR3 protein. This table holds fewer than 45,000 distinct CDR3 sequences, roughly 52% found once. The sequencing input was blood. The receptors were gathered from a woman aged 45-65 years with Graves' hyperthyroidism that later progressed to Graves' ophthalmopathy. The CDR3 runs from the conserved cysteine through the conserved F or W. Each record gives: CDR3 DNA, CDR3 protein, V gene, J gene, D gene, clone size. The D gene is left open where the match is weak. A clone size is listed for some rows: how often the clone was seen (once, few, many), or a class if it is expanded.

TGTGCCAGCAGCTCCCCCCGGACAGACACCGGGAATTCACCCCTCCACTTT,CASSSPRTDTGNSPLHF,TRBV7-3,TRBJ1-6,NA,NA
TGTGCCAGCAGTGAACTATATTATGGCTACACCTTC,CASSELYYGYTF,TRBV25-1,TRBJ1-2,NA,medium-sized
TGCAGTGCTAGATTGGCAACCGAGCAGTACTTC,CSARLATEQYF,TRBV20-1,TRBJ2-7,NA,medium-sized
TGCGCCAGCAGTGAGTCTCCCGGGAACAATCAGCCCCAGCATTTT,CASSESPGNNQPQHF,TRBV10-2,TRBJ1-5,NA,many
TGTGCCAGCAGTTCAAGGGGCGGCCAGGGGGGTTCACCCCTCCACTTT,CASSSRGGQGGSPLHF,TRBV12-3/TRBV12-4,TRBJ1-6,TRBD1,many
TGCAGTGCCCCTAATGGGACCCAGTACTTC,CSAPNGTQYF,TRBV20-1,TRBJ2-5,NA,NA
TGCAGTGCAATACGAGACCCGAACACTGGAGCTTGCTTT,CSAIRDPNTGACF,TRBV20-1,TRBJ1-1,NA,NA
TGCGCCAGCAGCCAAGAGGGGGGCGGGAGGCTGAACACCGGGGAGCTGTTTTTT,CASSQEGGGRLNTGELFF,TRBV4-3,TRBJ2-2,TRBD2,many
TGTGCCAGCAGCCAAGAACAGGACCCCAGGAACATTCAGTACTTC,CASSQEQDPRNIQYF,TRBV4-2,TRBJ2-4,NA,NA
TGTGCCAGCAGTCAGACTAGCGGGGACTACGAGCAGTATTTT,CASSQTSGDYEQYF,TRBV12-3/TRBV12-4,TRBJ2-3,TRBD2,NA
TGTGCCAGCAGTTACAGAAACACTGAAGCTTTCTTT,CASSYRNTEAFF,TRBV6-6,TRBJ1-1,NA,many
TGTGCCACCAGCACGACAGGGGGACAAGAGACCCAGTACTTC,CATSTTGGQETQYF,TRBV15,TRBJ2-5,TRBD1,many
TGTGCCAGCAGCGTAGGGACTAGCGGAACGAATGAAAAACTGTTTTTT,CASSVGTSGTNEKLFF,TRBV9,TRBJ1-4,NA,few
TGTGCCAGCAGCTTACTAGGCACTTCTAGCGGGAGCGACGAGCAGTACTTC,CASSLLGTSSGSDEQYF,TRBV11-1,TRBJ2-7,TRBD2,NA
TGTGCCAGCAGCTTATGGACCTCCTACGAGCAGTACTTC,CASSLWTSYEQYF,TRBV7-9,TRBJ2-7,NA,medium-sized
TGTGCCAGCAGCCCGACGGGGACAGGGTATGATGGCTACACCTTC,CASSPTGTGYDGYTF,TRBV9,TRBJ1-2,TRBD1,NA
TGTGCCATCAAAGGGACTAGACGTGGTCTGACGTTTAATGAGCAGTTCTTC,CAIKGTRRGLTFNEQFF,TRBV10-3,TRBJ2-1,TRBD2,NA
TGTGCCAGCAGTCCTCGGGACAGGGGTGACTATGGCTACACCTTC,CASSPRDRGDYGYTF,TRBV28,TRBJ1-2,TRBD1,many
TGCGCCAGCAGCCAAGATCGTACCCGGCGGGGTTTTGGCTACACCTTC,CASSQDRTRRGFGYTF,TRBV4-1,TRBJ1-2,NA,many
TGCAGTGCTTCCGGGGCAAGGTATAGCAATCAGCCCCAGCATTTC,CSASGARYSNQPQHF,TRBV20-1,TRBJ1-5,NA,NA
TGTGCCAGTAGTATAGCGGGCGGGCCTAGCACAGATACGCAGTATTTT,CASSIAGGPSTDTQYF,TRBV19,TRBJ2-3,NA,many
TGTGCCAGCAGTTTAATGGTCCGGGGGGATTATGGCTACACCTTC,CASSLMVRGDYGYTF,TRBV12-3/TRBV12-4,TRBJ1-2,NA,many